This T cell receptor (beta chain) was sequenced for a study of monozygotic twins with inflammatory bowel disease. Per donor, about 2.5 ml of blood was collected and frozen. In the case of this clonotype: Its specificity is not known.

Germline V gene sequence: CDR1 SNHLY, CDR2 FYNNEI. The CDR3 covers 13 residues. Study observations and caveats: With others, IBD patients shared fewer clonotypes than healthy twins did, especially with disease activity. With inverse Simpson as the measure, TCRbeta diversity was lower in IBD patients than in healthy co-twins.

During cDNA synthesis, UMIs that each contained a 6-nucleotide sample barcode were added by means of template switching. TCRdb reprocessed the 5' RACE reads and stores each CDR3 protein as one record, lacking DNA. The sample totals 350,000 to 550,000 distinct CDR3 sequences. The sample taken for sequencing was blood. The clonotype originates from a human donor with ulcerative colitis or Crohn's disease, or a healthy co-twin of an affected twin (not recorded which). This sequence joins TRBV2 and TRBJ2-3; TCRdb lists TRBD1, though no DNA is available to test this call. CDR3: CASGPRGSDTQYF.